The 23 T cell receptor beta chains below all came from one sample that was sequenced in a study of spatial heterogeneity in lung cancer. Time point denoted: sample taken at primary tumor resection. From the 5' RACE reads, TCRdb called clonotypes with MiXCR, one entry per CDR3 protein. The sample contains some 22,000 distinct CDR3 sequences, approximately 6.2% of which appear only once. Sequencing was performed on PBMCs, taken at surgery. These receptors came from a male donor with early-stage non-small cell lung cancer.

This clonotype was recorded at least ten times. The chain has TRBV19 and TRBJ2-1; TRBD1 agrees at 7 bases. Per the germline V gene, CDR1 is LNHDA and CDR2 is SQIVND (reference sequence). J gave up 7 bases and V 5 bases, and 11 bases lay outside the gene matches. The CDR3 sequence is 15 residues long. As DNA, the CDR3 is TGTGCCAGTAGTCTCTCAAGGGGGCTAAAGAATGAGCAGTTCTTC. Amino acids: CASSLSRGLKNEQFF.

This clonotype was observed at least ten times. The rearrangement joins TRBV5-4 to TRBJ2-7; D is ambiguous. The V and J ends lost 4 bases and 2 bases respectively, with 16 bases between them. Germline lookup yields CDR1 SGHNT and CDR2 YYREEE (reference sequence). There are 15 residues in the CDR3. The CDR3 region is CASSPSATSTYEQYF. CDR3 coding DNA: TGTGCCAGCAGCCCCTCGGCGACAAGTACCTACGAGCAGTACTTC.

This clonotype was recorded at least ten times. V gene TRBV12-5 combines with J gene TRBJ2-3, with a weak D call TRBD1 (5 bases). The germline gives CDR1 LGHNT, CDR2 FRNRAP. The CDR3 runs 14 residues. Trimming stripped 1 base from V and 0 bases from J, with 5 bases between. CDR3 sequence: CASGLGQSTDTQYF. CDR3 nucleotides: TGTGCTAGTGGTTTGGGACAGAGCACAGATACGCAGTATTTT.

In its sample, this clonotype was seen many times. V gene TRBV19 combines with J gene TRBJ2-1; 7 bases align to TRBD1. Germline V lookup: CDR1 LNHDA, CDR2 SQIVND (reference sequence). After removal of 5 bases from V and 8 bases from J, the junction contained 9 bases not matched to a gene. The CDR3 contains 14 residues. The CDR3 sequence is CASSHDRVWDEQFF. CDR3 nucleotide sequence: TGTGCCAGTAGTCACGACAGGGTATGGGATGAGCAGTTCTTC. Variable domain in full (rest from reference TRBV19 and TRBJ2-1): DGGITQSPKYLFRKEGQNVTLSCEQNLNHDAMYWYRQDPGQGLRLIYYSQIVNDFQKGDIAEGYSVSREKKESFPLTVTSAQKNPTAFYLCASSHDRVWDEQFFGPGTRLTVL.

In its sample, this clonotype was seen many times. CDR3 DNA sequence: TGTGCCAGCACCCGGACAGGGGCAGAGACCCAGTACTTC. It yields the protein CASTRTGAETQYF. This chain connects TRBV27 to TRBJ2-5, with 9 bases aligning to TRBD1. This CDR3 has 13 amino acids. The germline V gene encodes CDR1 MNHEY and CDR2 SMNVEV (reference sequence). V shed 7 bases, J shed 4 bases, and the junction held 4 bases outside the gene matches.

V and J are TRBV19 and TRBJ1-2; D unclear. Per germline, CDR1 LNHDA and CDR2 SQIVND (reference sequence). The CDR3 covers 15 residues. The V end was cut by 6 bases, the J end by 0 bases, with 14 bases between. The CDR3: CASRPRTGANYGYTF. For the CDR3, the DNA is TGTGCCAGTAGACCCCGGACTGGAGCTAACTATGGCTACACCTTC.

At least ten counts were recorded for this clonotype. The gene calls are TRBV20-1 and TRBJ1-6; D is ambiguous. Germline assignment: CDR1 DFQATT and CDR2 SNEGSKA (reference sequence). The V end was cut by 6 bases, the J end by 7 bases, with 19 bases between. The CDR3 has 15 amino acids. CDR3 protein: CSAQSAGWENSPLHF. DNA for the CDR3: TGCAGTGCCCAATCAGCGGGCTGGGAAAATTCACCCCTCCACTTT.

This clonotype was seen at least ten times. CDR3 in DNA: TGTGCCAGCAGCTTAGGGACTAGCTCCTACAATGAGCAGTTCTTC. It codes for CASSLGTSSYNEQFF. The chain recombines TRBV7-9 with TRBJ2-1; 7 bases map to TRBD2. This CDR3 contains 15 residues. Germline trimming cut 1 base from V and 0 bases from J; bases unmatched to any gene: 0. Germline V CDR1 and CDR2: SEHNR, FQNEAQ (reference sequence).

This clonotype occurred many times. J is TRBJ2-7 and V is TRBV10-3, with D maybe TRBD2 (6 bases). The CDR3 spans 13 residues. The V gene lost 6 bases and the J gene lost 0 bases, with 9 bases spanning the gap. The V gene's germline CDR1 is ENHRY and CDR2 SYGVKD. The CDR3 is CAIRGLHSYEQYF. The CDR3 nucleotides read TGTGCCATCAGGGGACTTCACTCCTACGAGCAGTACTTC.

This clonotype was seen at least ten times. This chain connects TRBV11-2 to TRBJ2-7; no firm D call. V was clipped by 5 bases and J by 2 bases, with 13 bases between them. Germline values: CDR1 SGHAT, CDR2 FQNNGV. The length of the CDR3 is 14 residues. The CDR3 region has the DNA TGTGCCAGCAGCCCCTCTCAAGGGACCTACGAGCAGTACTTC. Translation gives CASSPSQGTYEQYF.

This clonotype was counted many times. The gene calls are TRBV20-1 and TRBJ2-3; D might be TRBD1 or TRBD2, each matching 5 bases. CDR1 is DFQATT, CDR2 SNEGSKA, per germline (reference sequence). The V and J ends lost 1 base and 0 bases respectively, with 14 bases between them. CDR3 size: 16 residues. The CDR3 DNA sequence: TGCAGTGCTAGAGGTGACCAGGGAGCTAGCACAGATACGCAGTATTTT. Protein sequence: CSARGDQGASTDTQYF.

This clonotype was observed at least ten times. This sequence joins TRBV5-1 and TRBJ1-1; TRBD1 might be the D (6 bases). CDR3 length: 13 amino acids. Trimming pared 0 bases from V and 8 bases from J, leaving 11 bases between. Germline V lookup: CDR1 SGHRS, CDR2 YFSETQ. In nucleotides, the CDR3 is TGCGCCAGCAGCTTGGCAGGGGAGCTCGAAGCTTTCTTT. Amino acids: CASSLAGELEAFF.

Many counts were recorded for this clonotype. This rearrangement joins TRBV28 to TRBJ2-1; D gene ambiguous. Trimming took off 8 bases at V and 6 bases at J, with 17 bases between the two ends. Per the germline V gene, CDR1 is MDHEN and CDR2 is SYDVKM. CDR3 length equals 14 residues. In DNA form, the CDR3 reads TGTGCCAGCTCGCCTGCCGGAAGCCCCAATGAGCAGTTCTTC. Protein product: CASSPAGSPNEQFF.

This clonotype was counted many times. This sequence joins TRBV30 and TRBJ1-2; TRBD1 agrees at 9 bases. The CDR3 has 15 amino acids. The V gene's germline CDR1 is GTSNPN and CDR2 SVGIG (reference sequence). V was pared by 0 bases and J by 8 bases, with 10 bases of the junction left unmatched. This CDR3 reads CAWSVKTGGLGGYTF. CDR3 nucleotides: TGTGCCTGGAGTGTAAAAACAGGGGGCCTTGGAGGCTACACCTTC. The whole variable domain, remainder taken from reference TRBV30 and TRBJ1-2, is SQTIHQWPATLVQPVGSPLSLECTVEGTSNPNLYWYRQAAGRGLQLLFYSVGIGQISSEVPQNLSASRPQDRQFILSSKKLLLSDSGFYLCAWSVKTGGLGGYTFGSGTRLTVV.

At least ten counts were recorded for this clonotype. The chain recombines TRBV28 with TRBJ2-5; 10 bases match TRBD2. With V trimmed by 7 bases and J by 5 bases, 10 bases remained unmatched. CDR1 is MDHEN and CDR2 is SYDVKM in the germline V gene. This CDR3 region has 15 residues. The CDR3 nucleotides read TGTGCCAGCACAGGTGGTGGACTAGCGGCCGAGACCCAGTACTTC. Its translation is CASTGGGLAAETQYF.

This clonotype occurred many times. The genes are TRBV12-3 or TRBV12-4 and TRBJ2-2, with 7 bases aligning to TRBD1. Germline trimming cut 4 bases from V and 3 bases from J; bases unmatched to any gene: 5. CDR3 length: 15 residues. The CDR3 sequence is CASSWDRGDTGELFF. In nucleotides, the CDR3 is TGTGCCAGCAGTTGGGACAGAGGGGACACCGGGGAGCTGTTTTTT.

This clonotype has at least ten counts. The V and J genes are TRBV5-1 and TRBJ2-3; D remains unclear. CDR1 SGHRS and CDR2 YFSETQ come from the germline V gene. Trimming shortened V by 4 bases and J by 5 bases, and 11 bases separated the two germline ends. The CDR3 has 13 amino acids. The DNA of the CDR3 is TGCGCCAGCAGCGAGTTTCAGAAAGATACGCAGTATTTT. Amino acids: CASSEFQKDTQYF.

This clonotype was observed many times. The chain employs TRBV6-1 and TRBJ2-7; unclear D gene. The CDR3 is made up of 13 amino acids. Germline assignment: CDR1 MNHNS and CDR2 SASEGT. The germline V and J ends were trimmed by 6 bases and 1 base, with 10 bases remaining between them. CDR3 sequence reads: CASRPTVSYEQYF. The CDR3 DNA sequence: TGTGCCAGCAGGCCCACAGTATCCTACGAGCAGTACTTC.

This clonotype was detected only a few times. The V gene is TRBV7-2, the J gene TRBJ2-3; perhaps TRBD2 as D (6 bases). V dropped 6 bases and J dropped 1 base, with 14 bases sitting between them. Germline CDR1 is SGHTA and CDR2 is FQGNSA. This CDR3 contains 15 residues. The CDR3, as DNA: TGTGCCAGCAGTAGGGGAGGAGGGGGCACAGATACGCAGTATTTT. This translates into CASSRGGGGTDTQYF.

This clonotype has a count of ten or more. The V and J genes are TRBV7-3 and TRBJ2-5; TRBD1 might be the D (5 bases). The CDR3 sequence is 13 residues long. Germline V gene data show CDR1 as SGHTA and CDR2 as FQGTGA. The V end lost 5 bases, the J end lost 1 base, and 8 bases lay between the germline ends. The CDR3 here is CASSKTVQETQYF. CDR3 nucleotides: TGTGCCAGCAGCAAGACAGTCCAAGAGACCCAGTACTTC.

This clonotype was seen at least ten times. The rearrangement joins TRBV24-1 to TRBJ2-1; D gene ambiguous. Germline CDR1 KGHDR, CDR2 SFDVKD. The CDR3 has 16 residues. Trimming stripped 6 bases from V and 9 bases from J, with 23 bases between. The chain's CDR3 is CATSSPTGDTWVEQFF. The CDR3 bases are TGTGCCACCAGTAGCCCGACCGGAGACACCTGGGTTGAGCAGTTCTTC.

This clonotype showed up just a few times. This rearrangement joins TRBV5-6 to TRBJ1-4, with D maybe TRBD1 (6 bases). The ends were cut back, 2 bases at V and 8 bases at J, with 16 bases in the middle. The CDR3 covers 15 residues. Germline V gene sequence: CDR1 SGHDT, CDR2 YYEEEE. The CDR3 region has the DNA TGTGCCAGCAGCTTCCGTACAGGGATGGGCGAAAAACTGTTTTTT. It yields the protein CASSFRTGMGEKLFF.

This clonotype has ten or more counts. The chain carries TRBV7-2 and TRBJ2-1; D is tentatively TRBD1 or TRBD2 (7 bases each). The CDR3 covers 16 residues. CDR1 is SGHTA, CDR2 FQGNSA, per germline. Trimming stripped 5 bases from V and 5 bases from J, with 19 bases between. The CDR3 coding sequence is TGTGCCAGCAGCCCACGCCCAGGGGGGGGGAACAATGAGCAGTTCTTC. Amino acid sequence: CASSPRPGGGNNEQFF.